The rows below give T cell receptor beta chains drawn from one sample of a study of vaccination and CD4 T cells after COVID-19. What these receptors recognize is not known. TCRdb independently ran MiXCR on the PCR reads; one entry per CDR3 protein. This sample carries about 12,000 distinct CDR3 sequences, 55% to 75% of them seen once, and the ten largest clones take roughly 13%. The specimen was CD4+ T cells from blood, cultured in vitro. These receptors all come from a human donor who had recovered from COVID-19. CDR3s include the opening cysteine and the closing phenylalanine or tryptophan. The D gene is left open where the match is weak. Size values are once, few and many counts, or a class for expanded clones, and some rows have none.

size	J	length	V	D	DNA	CDR3
few	TRBJ1-1	14	TRBV7-9	NA	TGTGCCAGCAGCCTTCCCGGTGGGAACACTGAAGCTTTCTTT	CASSLPGGNTEAFF
NA	TRBJ2-7	14	TRBV6-1	NA	TGTGCCAGCCTTAGGGGGATCTACCCCTACGAGCAGTACTTC	CASLRGIYPYEQYF
NA	TRBJ2-3	14	TRBV10-3	NA	TGTGCCATCAGTCCCACCGTAAACCGGGATACGCAGTATTTT	CAISPTVNRDTQYF
NA	TRBJ2-2	15	TRBV4-1	NA	TGCGCCAGCAGCCTTAACGCCCGAAACACCGGGGAGCTGTTTTTT	CASSLNARNTGELFF
NA	TRBJ2-5	15	TRBV7-2	TRBD1	TGTGCCAGCAGCTTAGCCGGACAGGGCCAAGAGACCCAGTACTTC	CASSLAGQGQETQYF
NA	TRBJ2-1	11	TRBV20-1	NA	TGCAGTGCTGTGAGTGCGGCCAAGCAGTTCTTC	CSAVSAAKQFF
NA	TRBJ1-2	15	TRBV20-1	NA	TGCAGTGCTAGAGATTTAGGCAGGGCGAACTATGGCTACACCTTC	CSARDLGRANYGYTF
NA	TRBJ2-4	16	TRBV6-2/TRBV6-3	NA	TGTGCCAGCAGTTACTCGAGAGCCGGGCCCAAAAACATTCAGTACTTC	CASSYSRAGPKNIQYF
once	TRBJ2-5	14	TRBV19	NA	TGTGCCAGTAGTCCCAATCCTAACCAAGAGACCCAGTACTTC	CASSPNPNQETQYF
NA	TRBJ2-5	13	TRBV2	NA	TGTGCCAGCAGTGAAAGTCAGCAAGAGACCCAGTACTTC	CASSESQQETQYF
NA	TRBJ2-1	13	TRBV7-8	NA	TGTGCCAGCAGCTTCATGACGGAGGGCAGGCAGTTCTTC	CASSFMTEGRQFF
once	TRBJ2-7	15	TRBV20-1	NA	TGCAGTGCTAGAGATCCGGGAGTGATAGGGCTTGAGCAGTACTTC	CSARDPGVIGLEQYF
large	TRBJ1-2	15	TRBV9	TRBD1	TGTGCCAGCAGCGTAGCTCTGGGACAGTCCTATGGCTACACCTTC	CASSVALGQSYGYTF
NA	TRBJ1-1	14	TRBV7-2	NA	TGTGCCAGCAGCCCCGGGAGCTATAACACTGAAGCTTTCTTT	CASSPGSYNTEAFF
few	TRBJ2-7	14	TRBV20-1	NA	TGCAGTGCCGCAAAATCCAACAGGGCTAACGAGCAGTACTTC	CSAAKSNRANEQYF
NA	TRBJ1-4	12	TRBV6-1	TRBD1	TGTGTATCACAGGGGGTGGGTGAAAAACTGTTTTTT	CVSQGVGEKLFF
NA	TRBJ1-5	15	TRBV18	NA	TGTGCCAGCTCACCAGGGACACAAGGGGGTCAGCCCCAGCATTTT	CASSPGTQGGQPQHF
NA	TRBJ1-1	12	TRBV11-3	TRBD1	TGTGCCAGCAGCTGGACAGGGGGTGAAGCTTTCTTT	CASSWTGGEAFF
once	TRBJ1-2	15	TRBV6-2/TRBV6-3	NA	TGTGCCAGCACTCCTAGCCCGGGATACGAGGATGGCTACACCTTC	CASTPSPGYEDGYTF
NA	TRBJ2-3	14	TRBV7-2	TRBD1	TGTGCCAGCAGCCAGGGGGACAGCACAGATACGCAGTATTTT	CASSQGDSTDTQYF
NA	TRBJ2-7	18	TRBV7-2	NA	TGTGCCAGCAGCTTCAGTGAGGGGGGTAGCGGAAGAGGGTACGAGCAGTACTTC	CASSFSEGGSGRGYEQYF
large	TRBJ2-5	14	TRBV2	TRBD2	TGTGCCAGCAGGGCTACGGGAGGCCAAGAGACCCAGTACTTC	CASRATGGQETQYF
NA	TRBJ1-2	13	TRBV12-3/TRBV12-4	NA	TGTGCCAGCAGTTTCGCAGGGACGGATGGCTACACCTTC	CASSFAGTDGYTF
NA	TRBJ1-5	15	TRBV15	TRBD1	TGTGCCACCAGCAGAGAGGCAGGGGGTGGACAGCCCCAGCATTTT	CATSREAGGGQPQHF
NA	TRBJ2-6	18	TRBV24-1	TRBD2	TGTGCCACCAGTGACGCCCTAGCGGGGACCTCTGGGGCCAACGTCCTGACTTTC	CATSDALAGTSGANVLTF
NA	TRBJ2-1	12	TRBV7-2	NA	TGTGCCAGCAGCTTTCAGGTCAATGAGCAGTTCTTC	CASSFQVNEQFF
medium-sized	TRBJ1-2	13	TRBV10-3	NA	TGTGCCATCAGCACAGAGGGGGTGGTTGGCTACACCTTC	CAISTEGVVGYTF
NA	TRBJ1-2	13	TRBV20-1	TRBD1	TGCAGTGCTAGAGTGACAGGGGGCTATGGCTACACCTTC	CSARVTGGYGYTF
NA	TRBJ2-5	12	TRBV20-1	NA	TGCAGTGCTGCTCAGGGGAAAGAGACCCAGTACTTC	CSAAQGKETQYF
NA	TRBJ2-2	17	TRBV7-7	TRBD2	TGTGCCAGCAGCCGTAGACTACTAGCGGGAGCCGCCGGGGAGCTGTTTTTT	CASSRRLLAGAAGELFF
NA	TRBJ2-1	17	TRBV7-6	TRBD2	TGTGCCAGCAGCTTGGGTACTAGCGGCCCTTTATACAATGAGCAGTTCTTC	CASSLGTSGPLYNEQFF
NA	TRBJ2-7	15	TRBV20-1	TRBD2	TGCAGTGTGGCTAGCGGGAGGGCCGAGGGCTACGAGCAGTACTTC	CSVASGRAEGYEQYF
once	TRBJ1-2	18	TRBV7-2	TRBD1	TGTGCCAGCAGCTTAGATCCGAAAAGACAGGGGGCGGACTATGGCTACACCTTC	CASSLDPKRQGADYGYTF
few	TRBJ2-3	15	TRBV6-4	TRBD2	TGTGCCAGCAGTGAGGGGCGGGAGGTGACGGATACGCAGTATTTT	CASSEGREVTDTQYF
NA	TRBJ2-3	22	TRBV20-1	TRBD2	TGCAGTGCTAGAGAGCCCCCAAGGGTCGGGACTAGCGGGAGGGTGATGACAGATACGCAGTATTTT	CSAREPPRVGTSGRVMTDTQYF
NA	TRBJ2-2	15	TRBV20-1	TRBD2	TGCAGTGCTAGGACGGGACTAGCGGGAACCGGGGAGCTGTTTTTT	CSARTGLAGTGELFF
once	TRBJ2-3	15	TRBV7-2	TRBD2	TGTGCCAGCACCTCGACTAGCGGGTTCACAGATACGCAGTATTTT	CASTSTSGFTDTQYF
NA	TRBJ1-5	15	TRBV6-1	NA	TGTGCCAGCAGTGAAGCGGGGGTTAGTGGTCAGCCCCAGCATTTT	CASSEAGVSGQPQHF
NA	TRBJ2-2	16	TRBV7-2	NA	TGTGCCAGCAGCTTAAGGTTCGGGGACTCGACCGGGGAGCTGTTTTTT	CASSLRFGDSTGELFF
NA	TRBJ1-1	17	TRBV5-1	NA	TGCGCCAGCAGCTACGGATCGGTTGGGGGGGGATTGTCTGAAGCTTTCTTT	CASSYGSVGGGLSEAFF
NA	TRBJ2-1	14	TRBV7-2	NA	TGTGCCAGCAGCGGGGGGACAGCGTACAATGAGCAGTTCTTC	CASSGGTAYNEQFF
NA	TRBJ2-3	16	TRBV28	TRBD1	TGTGCCAGCAGGATTCGAGGGGACAGATACACAGATACGCAGTATTTT	CASRIRGDRYTDTQYF
NA	TRBJ1-4	18	TRBV7-2	TRBD1	TGTGCCAGCAGCTGGGGGACTTCCCCCAGGGGGACTAATGAAAAACTGTTTTTT	CASSWGTSPRGTNEKLFF
NA	TRBJ1-5	13	TRBV19	TRBD1	TGTGCCAGTAGTGACAGGGTAGGTCAGCCCCTGCATTTT	CASSDRVGQPLHF
NA	TRBJ2-5	16	TRBV15	TRBD1	TGTGCCACCAGCAGAGACCCGACAGGGTCTGAGGAGACCCAGTACTTC	CATSRDPTGSEETQYF
NA	TRBJ1-6	13	TRBV20-1	NA	TGCAGTGCTAGTGACGCAATTAATTCACCCCTCCACTTT	CSASDAINSPLHF
NA	TRBJ2-5	16	TRBV20-1	NA	TGCAGTGCGGCCCGGCGGACAGGGAGGGTCCAAGAGACCCAGTACTTC	CSAARRTGRVQETQYF
NA	TRBJ2-7	14	TRBV7-8	TRBD1	TGTGCCAGCAGCTTAGGCGGACAGGGCTACGAGCAGTACTTC	CASSLGGQGYEQYF
few	TRBJ2-3	13	TRBV7-3	NA	TGTGCCAGCAGCTCCTATTACGGGGATACGCAGTATTTT	CASSSYYGDTQYF
NA	TRBJ2-3	15	TRBV11-3	TRBD1	TGTGCCAGCAGCCCCGGACAGGGAGGCACAGATACGCAGTATTTT	CASSPGQGGTDTQYF
few	TRBJ2-3	15	TRBV7-2	NA	TGTGCCAGCAGCCTCGACTACTCAACCACAGATACGCAGTATTTT	CASSLDYSTTDTQYF
NA	TRBJ1-5	14	TRBV19	NA	TGTGCCAGTACCACAAGGGGCAGTACTCAGCCCCAGCATTTT	CASTTRGSTQPQHF
NA	TRBJ2-7	13	TRBV5-1	TRBD1	TGCGCCAGCAGCTTCGGGACAGACTACGAGCAGTACTTC	CASSFGTDYEQYF
NA	TRBJ2-1	13	TRBV6-1	NA	TGTGCCAGCAGTGAATCAATGGACAATGAGCAGTTCTTC	CASSESMDNEQFF
NA	TRBJ1-5	13	TRBV10-1	TRBD1	TGCGCCAGCTCCCGACAGGGCGATCAGCCCCAGCATTTT	CASSRQGDQPQHF
few	TRBJ1-6	14	TRBV12-3/TRBV12-4	NA	TGTGCCAGCACTACCGGGAGGGGCAATTCACCCCTCCACTTT	CASTTGRGNSPLHF
NA	TRBJ1-5	14	TRBV6-5	NA	TGTGCCAGCAGTTTTTCAGGGCAGAGACAGCCCCAGCATTTT	CASSFSGQRQPQHF
NA	TRBJ2-3	16	TRBV20-1	NA	TGCAGTGCTAGCCGATTGGGCGGAGGGTACACAGATACGCAGTATTTT	CSASRLGGGYTDTQYF
few	TRBJ1-2	14	TRBV19	NA	TGTGCCAGAGAAAGACGATATCTAAGGTATGGCTACACCTTC	CARERRYLRYGYTF
NA	TRBJ2-6	17	TRBV18	TRBD1	TGTGCCAGCTCACCTTCGACAGGGGTTGGTGGGGCCAACGTCCTGACTTTC	CASSPSTGVGGANVLTF